A selection of T cell receptor beta chains follows, all from one sample in a study of cytomegalovirus exposure and HLA in healthy donors. Assay used: immunoSEQ multiplex PCR; TCRdb lists only in-frame clones, some missing. The data contain 55,000 to 80,000 clones, roughly four fifths of them singletons. The source material was PBMCs. These TCRs come from a man aged 18 to 35 in good health and CMV-seronegative. CDR3s leave out the opening cysteine and the closing phenylalanine or tryptophan. Clone size is shown for a subset of rows, as once, few, many or a class of expanded clone.

clone size: -
J gene: TRBJ2-1
V gene: TRBV5-6
CDR3 protein: ASSANRGGNEQF

clone size: -
J gene: TRBJ1-3
V gene: TRBV2
CDR3 protein: ASSVSGNTIY

clone size: few
J gene: TRBJ1-1
V gene: TRBV14
CDR3 protein: ASSQDLEGVAF

clone size: -
J gene: TRBJ2-7
V gene: TRBV9
CDR3 protein: ASSTGTGGFGYEQY

clone size: once
J gene: TRBJ2-2
V gene: TRBV6-5
CDR3 protein: ASSYSGQNTGELF

clone size: few
J gene: TRBJ2-3
V gene: TRBV4-2
CDR3 protein: ASSQDLGGDTQY

clone size: -
J gene: TRBJ2-1
V gene: TRBV27
CDR3 protein: ASSLSGGDFSYNEQF

clone size: once
J gene: TRBJ2-1
V gene: TRBV19
CDR3 protein: ASSILGGTVATYNEQF

clone size: -
J gene: TRBJ2-5
V gene: TRBV5-1
CDR3 protein: ASSNLAEETQY

clone size: -
J gene: TRBJ2-3
V gene: TRBV27
CDR3 protein: ASSSTHRGARTDTQY

clone size: -
J gene: TRBJ2-1
V gene: TRBV7-7
CDR3 protein: ASSLGQGNNEQF

clone size: -
J gene: TRBJ1-2
V gene: TRBV19
CDR3 protein: ASSIMAAYGYT

clone size: -
J gene: TRBJ2-1
V gene: TRBV7-6
CDR3 protein: ASSLADNEQF

clone size: -
J gene: TRBJ1-1
V gene: TRBV19
CDR3 protein: ASSRLTGDAF

clone size: -
J gene: TRBJ2-7
V gene: TRBV5-6
CDR3 protein: ASSPYPGLAGGYEQY

clone size: -
J gene: TRBJ1-2
V gene: TRBV11-2
CDR3 protein: ASRTYSRFGYGYT

clone size: -
J gene: TRBJ2-3
V gene: TRBV4-3
CDR3 protein: ASSQAGTASTDTQY

clone size: -
J gene: TRBJ2-7
V gene: TRBV9
CDR3 protein: ASSVAQGAHYEQY

clone size: -
J gene: TRBJ1-2
V gene: TRBV14
CDR3 protein: ASSQAGQGDGYT

clone size: -
J gene: TRBJ1-3
V gene: TRBV27
CDR3 protein: ASSLGTGWGNTIY

clone size: -
J gene: TRBJ2-7
V gene: TRBV4-3
CDR3 protein: ASSQGGSGQGYEQY

clone size: -
J gene: TRBJ2-7
V gene: TRBV6-5
CDR3 protein: ASSTSGSSYEQY

clone size: -
J gene: TRBJ2-1
V gene: TRBV7-3
CDR3 protein: ASSLGRHYNEQF

clone size: -
J gene: TRBJ2-3
V gene: TRBV29-1
CDR3 protein: SVGPRAADTQY

clone size: -
J gene: TRBJ2-7
V gene: TRBV4-2
CDR3 protein: ASSQDRGGLPPYEQY

clone size: -
J gene: TRBJ1-1
V gene: TRBV6-4
CDR3 protein: ASSVGANTEAF

clone size: -
J gene: TRBJ1-2
V gene: TRBV30
CDR3 protein: AWSAGQGNYGYT

clone size: -
J gene: TRBJ2-7
V gene: TRBV6-1
CDR3 protein: AITGGPLRLREQY

clone size: -
J gene: TRBJ1-5
V gene: TRBV5-5
CDR3 protein: ASSLWAGNAQPQH

clone size: -
J gene: TRBJ2-5
V gene: TRBV18
CDR3 protein: ASSPMRTGATGETQY

clone size: -
J gene: -
V gene: TRBV30
CDR3 protein: AWSLAGTVRNEQY

clone size: -
J gene: TRBJ2-3
V gene: TRBV12-5
CDR3 protein: ASGSIMRRHTTDTQY